The rows below give T cell receptor beta chains drawn from one sample of a study of blood T cell repertoires in COVID-19. Data came from immunoSEQ multiplex PCR; TCRdb stores just in-frame clones and leaves some out. The table has some 190,000 clones, 65% to 80% seen once. Sequences were obtained from peripheral blood. The receptors stem from a woman aged 45-59 years with acute or convalescent COVID-19. CDR3s include the opening cysteine and the closing phenylalanine or tryptophan. Fields, in order: V gene, J gene, clone size, D gene, CDR3 protein, CDR3 DNA. The D gene is left open where the match is weak. A clone size is listed for some rows: how often the clone was seen (once, few, many), or a class if it is expanded.

TRBV28	TRBJ1-5	few	.	CASSHQQGGQPQHF	TGTGCCAGCAGCCACCAACAGGGCGGTCAGCCCCAGCATTTT
TRBV12-2	TRBJ1-2	.	.	CASRLKTAF	TGTGCAAGTCGCTTAAAAACGGCCTTC
TRBV19	TRBJ1-3	.	.	CASSIVASLSGNTIYF	TGTGCCAGTAGTATAGTGGCCTCCCTCTCTGGAAACACCATATATTTT
TRBV7-2	TRBJ1-4	few	.	CASRTGGGGEKLFF	TGTGCCAGCAGGACTGGGGGAGGGGGAGAAAAACTGTTTTTT
TRBV9	TRBJ1-2	.	TRBD1	CASAQGAYGYIF	TGTGCCAGCGCGCAGGGGGCCTATGGCTACATCTTC
TRBV27	TRBJ2-5	many	TRBD2	CASSSPELAGVGTQYF	TGTGCCAGCAGTTCCCCCGAACTAGCGGGAGTCGGGACCCAGTACTTC
TRBV10-3	TRBJ1-4	once	TRBD1	CAISDPTGTGSEKLFF	TGTGCCATCAGTGACCCCACCGGGACAGGGTCTGAAAAACTGTTTTTT
TRBV5-6	TRBJ2-3	.	TRBD2	CASRMGGTDTQYF	TGTGCCAGCAGGATGGGGGGGACAGATACGCAGTATTTT
TRBV3-1/TRBV3-2	TRBJ1-6	.	.	CASSRFLLSSSYNSPLHF	TGTGCCAGCAGCCGTTTTTTACTTTCTAGCTCCTATAATTCACCCCTCCACTTT
TRBV19	TRBJ2-3	.	.	CASSTTASSTDTQYF	TGTGCCAGTAGTACAACAGCTTCTAGCACAGATACGCAGTATTTT
TRBV20-1	TRBJ1-5	.	.	CSASSSTRGSNQPQHF	TGCAGTGCTAGTTCCTCGACCCGGGGTAGCAATCAGCCCCAGCATTTT
TRBV6-5	TRBJ1-2	.	.	CASSNPRGVDYGYTF	TGTGCCAGCAGCAACCCGCGGGGGGTCGACTATGGCTACACCTTC
TRBV24-1	TRBJ2-1	many	.	CATSDPIEGAYNEQFF	TGTGCCACCAGTGACCCCATTGAGGGGGCCTACAATGAGCAGTTCTTC
TRBV3-1/TRBV3-2	TRBJ1-1	.	.	CASSRTGLANTEAFF	TGTGCCAGCAGCCGAACAGGGTTGGCGAACACTGAAGCTTTCTTT
TRBV18	TRBJ2-6	.	.	CASSSTGYSGANVLTF	TGTGCCAGCTCATCAACAGGGTACTCTGGGGCCAACGTCCTGACTTTC
TRBV18	TRBJ1-5	.	.	CASSEADNQPQHF	TGTGCCAGCTCAGAGGCAGACAATCAGCCCCAGCATTTT
TRBV19	TRBJ2-7	.	TRBD2	CASSIAPGGSGYEQYF	TGTGCCAGTAGTATAGCCCCCGGGGGGTCAGGCTACGAGCAGTACTTC
TRBV5-6	TRBJ2-1	.	.	CASSRRSGVDEQFF	TGTGCCAGCAGCCGACGTTCGGGAGTGGATGAGCAGTTCTTC
TRBV6-1	TRBJ1-6	few	.	CASSAYHFPQGPGLAPLHF	TGTGCCAGCAGTGCCTATCACTTCCCACAGGGACCGGGGTTAGCACCCCTCCACTTT
TRBV30	TRBJ2-7	.	TRBD2	CAWSTGAGGTYEQYF	TGTGCCTGGAGTACCGGTGCGGGAGGGACCTACGAGCAGTACTTC
TRBV19	TRBJ2-2	few	TRBD2	CASSIKLANRGKLFF	TGTGCCAGTAGTATAAAACTAGCGAATAGGGGCAAGCTGTTTTTT
TRBV24-1	TRBJ2-1	.	TRBD2	CATSDFLAGGHNEQFF	TGTGCCACCAGTGATTTTCTAGCGGGGGGGCACAATGAGCAGTTCTTC
TRBV7-9	TRBJ1-5	.	TRBD1	CASSLGTGENQPQHF	TGTGCCAGCAGCTTGGGGACAGGGGAAAATCAGCCCCAGCATTTT
TRBV5-5	TRBJ1-5	.	.	CASSPDSLQPQHF	TGTGCCAGCAGTCCGGACAGTCTTCAGCCCCAGCATTTT
TRBV6-5	TRBJ2-7	.	.	CASRADGTVYEQYF	TGTGCCAGCAGGGCCGACGGTACAGTCTACGAGCAGTACTTC
TRBV24-1	TRBJ2-7	.	TRBD2	CATSEAGSYEQYF	TGTGCCACCAGTGAAGCGGGGTCCTACGAGCAGTACTTC
TRBV19	TRBJ2-2	few	.	CASTKMVAGELFF	TGTGCCAGTACTAAGATGGTGGCCGGGGAGCTGTTTTTT
TRBV6-2/TRBV6-3	TRBJ2-2	.	.	CASSYSGQHTGELFF	TGTGCCAGCAGTTACTCCGGACAGCACACCGGGGAGCTGTTTTTT
TRBV19	TRBJ1-1	.	.	CASSITRDTEAFF	TGTGCCAGTAGTATCACTAGGGATACTGAAGCTTTCTTT
TRBV7-9	TRBJ1-5	.	.	CASSTAPGHISNQPQHF	TGTGCCAGCAGCACGGCACCGGGACACATTAGCAATCAGCCCCAGCATTTT
TRBV5-4	TRBJ2-1	.	TRBD2	CASSLLAGRRDEQFF	TGTGCCAGCAGCCTCCTAGCGGGGAGGCGGGATGAGCAGTTCTTC
TRBV7-2	TRBJ1-4	.	TRBD1	CASSLGLLGTGNEKLFF	TGTGCCAGCAGCTTAGGACTCCTTGGGACAGGGAATGAAAAACTGTTTTTT
TRBV28	TRBJ1-5	.	.	CASSFEGARQPQHF	TGTGCCAGCAGTTTTGAAGGGGCTCGACAGCCCCAGCATTTT
TRBV27	TRBJ2-3	once	.	CASSPRRGPDTQYF	TGTGCCAGCAGTCCGCGGAGGGGGCCAGATACGCAGTATTTT
TRBV5-1	TRBJ1-1	once	.	CASSLSGLGTEAFF	TGCGCCAGCAGCTTATCAGGGTTGGGGACTGAAGCTTTCTTT
TRBV29-1	TRBJ2-2	.	TRBD1	CSAKRTGVGTGELFF	TGCAGCGCAAAACGGACAGGGGTCGGGACCGGGGAGCTGTTTTTT
TRBV10-2	TRBJ1-2	.	TRBD1	CASSTGQDGYGYTF	TGCGCCAGCAGTACGGGACAGGACGGCTATGGCTACACCTTC
TRBV24-1	TRBJ2-3	once	TRBD2	CATSDLKVAGVADTQYF	TGTGCCACCAGTGATTTGAAGGTAGCGGGGGTTGCAGATACGCAGTATTTT
TRBV7-2	TRBJ2-7	.	.	CASSLRDSTYEQYF	TGTGCCAGCAGCTTAAGGGACTCAACCTACGAGCAGTACTTC
TRBV2	TRBJ1-2	.	.	CASSERQGGNYGYTF	TGTGCCAGCAGTGAAAGGCAGGGAGGTAACTATGGCTACACCTTC
TRBV29-1	TRBJ1-4	.	TRBD1	CSVAGTGGEKLFF	TGCAGCGTTGCCGGGACAGGTGGGGAAAAACTGTTTTTT
TRBV11-2	TRBJ1-5	.	TRBD1	CASSSGQRDQPQHF	TGTGCCAGCAGCTCGGGACAGAGGGATCAGCCCCAGCATTTT
TRBV5-4	TRBJ2-1	.	TRBD1	CASSLFPGTESYNEQFF	TGTGCCAGCAGTTTATTTCCAGGGACAGAATCCTACAATGAGCAGTTCTTC
TRBV7-6	TRBJ1-4	.	.	CASSPRGGNEKLFF	TGTGCCAGCAGCCCCCGCGGGGGGAATGAAAAACTGTTTTTT
TRBV5-1	TRBJ1-5	.	.	CASSPLAGGSNQPQHF	TGCGCCAGCAGCCCCCTGGCGGGGGGAAGCAATCAGCCCCAGCATTTT
TRBV6-5	TRBJ2-7	.	.	CASSYSSGRVNEQYF	TGTGCCAGCAGTTACTCGTCGGGCAGGGTGAACGAGCAGTACTTC
TRBV21-1	TRBJ1-1	few	.	CASSTRGLGNDTEAFF	TGTGCCAGCAGCACTAGGGGGTTGGGTAACGACACTGAAGCTTTCTTT
TRBV7-9	TRBJ1-2	.	TRBD1	CASSSGQVGDGYTF	TGTGCCAGCAGCTCCGGACAGGTTGGAGATGGCTACACCTTC
TRBV19	TRBJ2-2	few	.	CASSTQERRNTGELFF	TGTGCCAGTAGTACCCAGGAGCGGAGGAACACCGGGGAGCTGTTTTTT
TRBV28	TRBJ1-3	few	TRBD1	CASTSFRGRSGNTIYF	TGTGCCAGCACGAGTTTCAGGGGGCGATCTGGAAACACCATATATTTT
TRBV4-1	TRBJ1-1	.	.	CASSQAGNTEAFF	TGCGCCAGCAGCCAAGCAGGGAACACTGAAGCTTTCTTT
TRBV19	TRBJ1-5	.	.	CASSDDRSRQPQHF	TGTGCCAGTAGTGACGACAGGTCCAGGCAGCCCCAGCATTTT
TRBV18	TRBJ1-6	.	.	CASSTDRRNSPLHF	TGTGCCAGCTCAACAGACAGAAGAAATTCACCCCTCCACTTT
TRBV21-1	TRBJ2-7	.	.	CASSHRGWEQYF	TGTGCCAGCAGTCATCGGGGGTGGGAGCAGTACTTC
TRBV6-5	TRBJ1-4	few	.	CASSYSGTLTNEKLFF	TGTGCCAGCAGTTACTCCGGGACACTAACTAATGAAAAACTGTTTTTT
TRBV2	TRBJ2-7	.	TRBD2	CASSVQGLALYEQYF	TGTGCCAGCAGTGTTCAGGGACTAGCTTTATACGAGCAGTACTTC
TRBV19	TRBJ2-2	.	TRBD1	CASSGTGFNTGELFF	TGTGCCAGTAGCGGGACAGGGTTCAACACCGGGGAGCTGTTTTTT